This paragraph covers one TCR beta chain sequence. Profiling relied on immunoSEQ multiplex PCR, and the TCRdb table lists in-frame clones only, not all of them. The sample shows 130,000 to 150,000 clones, about 92% of them seen only once. This sample was included in a study of T cell responses to AZD1222 COVID-19 vaccine. Germline V gene lookup returns CDR1 SNHLY and CDR2 FYNNEI. The V segment lost 1 base and the J segment 5 bases; nucleotides outside the gene matches: 7. The CDR3 is 15 amino acids. This specimen consisted of peripheral blood, obtained on day 0 of AZD1222 vaccination. This chain uses TRBV2 with TRBJ1-2, with 7 bases aligning to TRBD1. The sequence came from an adult in good health. CDR3 loop: CASSEGGQGVYGYTF. In DNA, the CDR3 is TGTGCCAGCAGTGAAGGAGGGCAGGGGGTGTATGGCTACACCTTC.